The next 28 T cell receptor beta chains were all read from a single sample in a study of T cells after yellow fever vaccination. TCRdb reprocessed the 5' RACE reads with MiXCR, giving one entry per CDR3 protein. There are approximately 58,000 distinct CDR3 sequences in the sample; 5.7% occur only once, and 25% to 40% lies in the top ten. Sequencing was performed on PBMCs, either bulk or a sorted T-cell subset (CD4+, CD8+, memory, or dextramer-sorted; not recorded which), taken on the day of the yellow fever booster vaccination. Receptors were obtained from a man between 18 and 35 years old who received the YFV17D yellow fever vaccine.

This clonotype came up a few times. V usage is TRBV29-1 and J usage is TRBJ2-1; 14 nucleotides match TRBD2. The CDR3 has 17 amino acids. Trimming at V came to 0 bases and at J to 10 bases, leaving 11 bases not matched to a gene. Germline CDR1 and CDR2: SQVTM and ANQGSEA. For the CDR3, the DNA is TGCAGCGTTGAAGAGCTGCGACTAGCGGGGGGGCTGGGAGAGCAGTTCTTC. This encodes CSVEELRLAGGLGEQFF.

At least ten counts were recorded for this clonotype. The chain recombines TRBV2 with TRBJ2-5, with D possibly TRBD1 on 5 matching bases. Per the germline V gene, CDR1 is SNHLY and CDR2 is FYNNEI. The V end was cut by 4 bases, the J end by 5 bases, with 14 bases between. The CDR3 consists of 14 residues. CDR3 nucleotides: TGTGCCAGCAGTGTTAGTGGGGCCGCCGAGACCCAGTACTTC. Residues: CASSVSGAAETQYF.

In this sample, this clonotype turned up many times. V and J are TRBV9 and TRBJ2-2; 11 nucleotides align to TRBD2. The J segment lost 6 bases and the V segment lost 0 bases, leaving 10 bases of the junction unmatched. The CDR3 runs 18 residues. Germline V lookup: CDR1 SGDLS, CDR2 YYNGEE. This chain's CDR3 is CASSVGFLAGGKAGELFF. The CDR3 DNA sequence: TGTGCCAGCAGCGTAGGGTTTCTAGCGGGGGGCAAGGCCGGGGAGCTGTTTTTT.

This clonotype was seen ten or more times. The chain employs TRBV7-6 and TRBJ2-5, with D hard to call. Between the trimmed V and J ends, which lost 0 bases and 4 bases, there was a span of 15 bases. The CDR3 has 16 amino acids. Germline CDR1 is SGHVS and CDR2 is FNYEAQ. DNA of the CDR3: TGTGCCAGCAGCTTAGCGGGCAGGTTTATTCGAGAGACCCAGTACTTC. Its protein product is CASSLAGRFIRETQYF.

The table lists this clonotype with many counts. CDR3 in DNA: TGTGCCAGCAGCTTATACCCCGGCGCCCCGGGCACCGGGGAGCTGTTTTTT. This gives the protein CASSLYPGAPGTGELFF. The chain is built from TRBV7-6 and TRBJ2-2; no firm D call. From germline, CDR1 is SGHVS and CDR2 FNYEAQ. V was cut by 2 bases and J by 4 bases, with 17 bases left in between. The CDR3 consists of 17 residues.

The table lists this clonotype with a few counts. V is TRBV4-1 and J is TRBJ1-4; unclear D gene. V lost 8 bases and J lost 4, with 5 bases in between. Per the germline V gene, CDR1 is MGHRA and CDR2 is YSYEKL. The CDR3 length is 11 residues. CDR3 DNA sequence: TGCGCCAGCCAATTTAATGAAAAACTGTTTTTT. Its translation is CASQFNEKLFF.

This clonotype was counted a few times. The chain combines TRBV5-1 with TRBJ1-2; D is undetermined. Trimming left V 0 bases short and J 4 bases short, with 13 bases between. Germline V gene lookup returns CDR1 SGHRS and CDR2 YFSETQ. This CDR3 contains 15 residues. CDR3 loop: CASSLGALSGYGYTF. The DNA for the CDR3 is TGCGCCAGCAGCTTGGGAGCGCTATCGGGCTATGGCTACACCTTC.

This clonotype was found many times. The V and J genes are TRBV4-2 and TRBJ2-7, with TRBD1 matching over 8 bases. The CDR3 totals 15 residues. The trim removed 2 bases at V and 3 bases at J, leaving 6 bases unmatched. Germline-derived CDR1 and CDR2 are LGHNA and YNFKEQ. The CDR3 reads CASSQNTGTGYEQYF. CDR3 bases: TGTGCCAGCAGCCAAAATACCGGGACAGGCTACGAGCAGTACTTC.

This clonotype came up many times. The J gene is TRBJ2-1, the V gene TRBV4-3; TRBD2 aligns across 11 bases. The CDR3 has 17 residues. The germline V gene has CDR1 LGHNA and CDR2 YSLEER. V was pared by 2 bases and J by 6 bases, with 9 bases of the junction left unmatched. Written as DNA, the CDR3 is TGCGCCAGCAGCCAAAACGTGGGACTAGCGGTTCCCAATGAGCAGTTCTTC. Translating gives CASSQNVGLAVPNEQFF.

A few counts support this clonotype. V gene TRBV6-2 or TRBV6-3 combines with J gene TRBJ1-2; D not certain. The V end lost 0 bases, the J end lost 9 bases, and 17 bases lay between the germline ends. Germline CDR1 MNHEY, CDR2 SVGEGT. This CDR3 has 15 residues. CDR3 DNA: TGTGCCAGCAGTTACTCGAGTATCACTCCGGCGAGCTACACCTTC. Amino acid sequence: CASSYSSITPASYTF.

This clonotype has ten or more counts. The chain employs TRBV20-1 and TRBJ2-3; 10 bases fit TRBD2. Germline V gene sequence: CDR1 DFQATT, CDR2 SNEGSKA (reference sequence). CDR3 length: 18 amino acids. With 5 bases clipped from V and 2 bases from J, the junction kept 16 bases outside the gene matches. The CDR3 nucleotides are TGCAGTGCTCCGAAGGGTCCTAGCGGGGGCCTCTTCACAGATACGCAGTATTTT. Protein sequence: CSAPKGPSGGLFTDTQYF.

This clonotype has ten or more counts. The gene calls are TRBV7-9 and TRBJ1-2, with 8 positions matching TRBD1. Germline CDR1 SEHNR, CDR2 FQNEAQ (reference sequence). CDR3 length: 14 amino acids. Trimming cost V 6 bases and J 0 bases; bases outside gene matches: 3. CDR3 coding DNA: TGTGCCAGCAGTCTACAGGGGGCTAACTATGGCTACACCTTC. Residues: CASSLQGANYGYTF.

CDR3 sequence: CASSQEGAGANVLTF. CDR3 DNA sequence: TGCGCCAGCAGCCAAGAAGGGGCTGGGGCCAACGTCCTGACTTTC. This rearrangement joins TRBV4-3 to TRBJ2-6; a possible D gene is TRBD1 (5 bases). This CDR3 comprises 15 residues. Trimming took off 0 bases at V and 2 bases at J, with 5 bases between the two ends. Germline V gene lookup returns CDR1 LGHNA and CDR2 YSLEER.

The table lists this clonotype with many counts. The rearrangement joins TRBV7-2 to TRBJ2-3; D unresolved. Germline V gives CDR1 SGHTA, CDR2 FQGNSA. This CDR3 has 14 residues. V lost 4 bases and J lost 1, with 9 bases in between. The CDR3 reads CASSYTFRTDTQYF. CDR3 sequence (DNA): TGTGCCAGCAGCTATACCTTTCGCACAGATACGCAGTATTTT.

This clonotype came up a few times. The rearrangement uses TRBV28 and TRBJ1-2; D is ambiguous. V was shortened by 1 base and J by 1 base, with 13 bases between the two germline ends. The CDR3 sequence is 16 residues long. Germline V gene lookup returns CDR1 MDHEN and CDR2 SYDVKM. Here the CDR3 DNA reads TGTGCCAGCAGTTTATCGGCCCGTCGGAGTAACTATGGCTACACCTTC. Its protein product is CASSLSARRSNYGYTF.

This clonotype was observed a handful of times. V is TRBV7-9 and J is TRBJ2-7; 9 bases align to TRBD1. Losses at the gene ends were 3 bases for V and 4 bases for J; bases not matched to a gene: 7. This CDR3 has 15 amino acids. CDR1 is SEHNR and CDR2 is FQNEAQ in the germline V gene (reference sequence). The CDR3 is CASSFTGGDPYEQYF. In DNA form, the CDR3 reads TGTGCCAGCAGCTTTACAGGGGGCGATCCGTACGAGCAGTACTTC.

This clonotype was recorded many times. The rearrangement uses TRBV7-8 and TRBJ1-2; D is ambiguous. The CDR3 is 11 amino acids. Trimming cost V 6 bases and J 6 bases, with 8 bases left between them. Germline assignment: CDR1 SGHVS and CDR2 FQNEAQ. CDR3: CASRTPHGYTF. The CDR3 bases are TGTGCCAGCAGAACCCCTCATGGCTACACCTTC.

This chain links TRBV7-9 with TRBJ2-5, with TRBD2 as a possible D gene (6 bases). Germline V gives CDR1 SEHNR, CDR2 FQNEAQ (reference sequence). This CDR3 comprises 16 residues. V was trimmed by 6 bases and J by 2 bases, leaving 19 bases between them. CDR3 nucleotides: TGTGCCAGCAGGGGGGGAGGACGAATGATACAAGAGACCCAGTACTTC. Translation: CASRGGGRMIQETQYF.

The DNA of the CDR3 is TGTGCCAGCAGCCAAGATCGGGGGGGTTATAATTCACCCCTCCACTTT. It codes for CASSQDRGGYNSPLHF. The chain uses TRBV4-2 and TRBJ1-6; the D gene is possibly TRBD1 (5 bases). The CDR3 is 16 residues long. V was pared by 0 bases and J by 4 bases, with 10 bases between. CDR1 LGHNA and CDR2 YNFKEQ come from the germline V gene.

This clonotype has ten or more counts. The chain recombines TRBV4-1 with TRBJ2-7; D unresolved. V shed 0 bases and J shed 2 bases, with 11 bases lying between them. Germline lookup yields CDR1 MGHRA and CDR2 YSYEKL. The CDR3 is 15 residues long. The CDR3 spells CASSQESALTYEQYF. The CDR3 DNA sequence: TGCGCCAGCAGCCAAGAATCGGCACTTACCTACGAGCAGTACTTC.

This rearrangement joins TRBV12-5 to TRBJ1-1, with 7 bases fitting TRBD1. J gave up 0 bases and V 3 bases, and 16 bases lay outside the gene matches. CDR1 LGHNT and CDR2 FRNRAP come from the germline V gene. The CDR3 length is 19 residues. The CDR3 region is CASGFILSPRDSLNTEAFF. CDR3 in DNA: TGTGCTAGTGGTTTTATACTATCCCCGCGGGACAGCCTGAACACTGAAGCTTTCTTT. The variable domain in full, with the rest retrieved from reference TRBV12-5 and TRBJ1-1, is DARVTQTPRHKVTEMGQEVTMRCQPILGHNTVFWYRQTMMQGLELLAYFRNRAPLDDSGMPKDRFSAEMPDATLATLKIQPSEPRDSAVYFCASGFILSPRDSLNTEAFFGQGTRLTVV.

This clonotype was seen a few times. This chain joins TRBV27 and TRBJ1-1; possibly TRBD1 for D (5 bases). Trimming pared 1 base from V and 6 bases from J, leaving 18 bases between. The CDR3 loop spans 16 amino acids. Germline V gene sequence: CDR1 MNHEY, CDR2 SMNVEV (reference sequence). CDR3 nucleotide sequence: TGTGCCAGCAGTTTATATGAGGGGTTCAGCGGCGCTGAAGCTTTCTTT. Its protein is CASSLYEGFSGAEAFF.

This clonotype was counted between two and nine times. The CDR3 DNA sequence: TGCGCCAGCAGCTCCCCCCCGGTAGAAGGCTACACCTTC. Its protein is CASSSPPVEGYTF. The genes are TRBV5-1 and TRBJ1-2, with D hard to call. This CDR3 contains 13 residues. Germline V lookup: CDR1 SGHRS, CDR2 YFSETQ. Trimming stripped 3 bases from V and 8 bases from J, with 14 bases between.

V usage is TRBV9 and J usage is TRBJ1-5; no reliable D call. V lost 0 bases and J 4 bases, leaving 11 bases between the germline ends. This CDR3 is 15 amino acids long. CDR1 is SGDLS, CDR2 YYNGEE, per germline. This CDR3 is CASSVGLGGNQPQHF. In DNA form, the CDR3 reads TGTGCCAGCAGCGTAGGGTTGGGTGGAAATCAGCCCCAGCATTTT.

The chain employs TRBV10-3 and TRBJ1-5, with D hard to call. The CDR3 has 14 amino acids. CDR1 and CDR2 from the germline V gene are ENHRY and SYGVKD. Trimming removed 4 bases from V and 4 bases from J, with 11 bases in between. In nucleotides, the CDR3 is TGTGCCATCAGTGTCGTGGGAAAGAATCAGCCCCAGCATTTT. Translated, it gives CAISVVGKNQPQHF.

The sample holds many counts of this clonotype. The V call is TRBV12-3 or TRBV12-4, the J call TRBJ2-1, with D uncertain. Trimming cost V 0 bases and J 5 bases, with 14 bases left between them. The CDR3 is 16 residues long. The CDR3 loop reads CASSLALNSEDNEQFF. The DNA of the CDR3 is TGTGCCAGCAGTTTAGCGTTGAATTCCGAGGACAATGAGCAGTTCTTC.

This clonotype has at least ten counts. The chain combines TRBV12-3 or TRBV12-4 with TRBJ2-7, with unresolved D. The V gene lost 3 bases and the J gene lost 5 bases, with 20 bases spanning the gap. CDR3 size: 16 residues. CDR3 loop: CASSLGSSWPYDEQYF. The CDR3 DNA follows: TGTGCCAGCAGTTTGGGTTCCTCTTGGCCGTACGACGAGCAGTACTTC.

There are a few counts of this clonotype. The chain joins TRBV20-1 to TRBJ2-1; 10 nucleotides line up with TRBD2. CDR3 size: 17 residues. Unmatched junction bases numbered 8, after V lost 2 bases and J lost 1 base. Per germline, CDR1 DFQATT and CDR2 SNEGSKA (reference sequence). DNA for the CDR3: TGCAGTGCTAGATGGGGGAGCGGGGGGGGTTCCTACAATGAGCAGTTCTTC. Amino acid sequence: CSARWGSGGGSYNEQFF.